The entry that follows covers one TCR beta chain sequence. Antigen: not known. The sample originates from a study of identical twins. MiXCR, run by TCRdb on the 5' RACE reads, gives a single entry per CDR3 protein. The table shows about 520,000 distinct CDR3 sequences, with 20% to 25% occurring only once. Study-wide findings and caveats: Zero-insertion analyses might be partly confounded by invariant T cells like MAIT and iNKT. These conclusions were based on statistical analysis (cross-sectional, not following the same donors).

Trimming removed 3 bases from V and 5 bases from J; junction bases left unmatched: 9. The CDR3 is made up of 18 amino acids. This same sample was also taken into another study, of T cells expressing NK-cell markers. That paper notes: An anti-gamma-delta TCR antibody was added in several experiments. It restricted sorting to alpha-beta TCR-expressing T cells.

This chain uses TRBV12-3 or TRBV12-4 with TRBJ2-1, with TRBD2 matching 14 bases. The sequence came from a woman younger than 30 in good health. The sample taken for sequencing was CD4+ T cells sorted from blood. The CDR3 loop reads CASSFSGLAGAGDNEQFF. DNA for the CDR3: TGTGCCAGCAGTTTTTCGGGACTAGCGGGAGCGGGCGACAATGAGCAGTTCTTC.